This is a list of T cell receptor beta chains from one sample in a study of T cell repertoires in cytomegalovirus infection. TCRdb called the reads again in MiXCR, with one record for every CDR3 protein. The sample consists of 560,000 or so distinct CDR3 sequences, 15% to 20% of them appearing once. What was sequenced was CD8+ T cells from PBMCs. These receptors were taken from a human donor in good health (CMV status not recorded). Some clones in this sample may be carry-over from other donors' samples. The CDR3 runs from the conserved cysteine through the conserved F or W. Each record gives: V gene, J gene, D gene, clone size, CDR3 DNA, CDR3 protein. The D gene is left open where the match is weak. Expanded clones get a size class; other rows say once, few or many, or leave the size out.

TRBV4-1	TRBJ2-2	-	once	TGTGCCAGCAGCCAAGGAAAGGCGGGATTGACCGGGGAGCAGTTTTTT	CASSQGKAGLTGEQFF
TRBV2	TRBJ2-1	TRBD2	many	TGTGCCAGCAGTGAACTGGCGGGAGTGGGCAATGAGCAGTTCTTC	CASSELAGVGNEQFF
TRBV9	TRBJ1-6	-	-	TGTGCCAGCAGCGTAGCTGATAGGACTCTGTCACCCCTCCACTTT	CASSVADRTLSPLHF
TRBV27	TRBJ1-2	-	-	TGTGCCAGCAGTCAATACCTGGACAGTAACTATGGCTACACCTTC	CASSQYLDSNYGYTF
TRBV4-2	TRBJ2-3	TRBD2	many	TGTGCCAGCAGCCAGGGACTAGCGGAAGATACGCAGTATTTT	CASSQGLAEDTQYF
TRBV7-3	TRBJ1-3	-	many	TGTGCCAGCAGCGTCATGGGGTTGGAGGGATCTGGAAACACCATATATTTT	CASSVMGLEGSGNTIYF
TRBV7-9	TRBJ1-6	-	many	TGTGCCAGCAGCTCCGGGGAGAATAATTCACCCCTCCACTTT	CASSSGENNSPLHF
TRBV28	TRBJ1-4	-	many	TGTGCCAGCATAGACAGGACCGCAACTAATGAAAAACTGTTTTTT	CASIDRTATNEKLFF
TRBV9	TRBJ1-2	-	few	TGTGCCAGCAGCCCCCGGGAATCTCACTCGACTTATGGCTACACCTTC	CASSPRESHSTYGYTF
TRBV27	TRBJ2-3	-	few	TGTGCCAGCAGTTTCGAGGACTACAGGGATACGCAGTATTTT	CASSFEDYRDTQYF
TRBV27	TRBJ1-6	-	many	TGTGCCAGCAGTTCTCCCACTGGATTCGGCTCCTATAATTCACCCCTCCACTTT	CASSSPTGFGSYNSPLHF
TRBV6-1	TRBJ2-7	-	many	TGTGCCAGCAATAAAGGGGACTCCTACGAGCAGTACTTC	CASNKGDSYEQYF
TRBV7-6	TRBJ1-2	-	-	TGTGCCAGCAGCTTCCCCCCTAGGCGGGGGCTAGAGTATGGCTACACCTTC	CASSFPPRRGLEYGYTF
TRBV14	TRBJ2-2	TRBD2	few	TGTGCCAGCAGCTACGAAGGCGGACTAGGTGGGAACACCGGGGAGCTGTTTTTT	CASSYEGGLGGNTGELFF
TRBV11-2	TRBJ1-6	-	many	TGTGCCAGCAGCCGGGCCCCAAGACCGTCGGATAATTCACCCCTCCACTTT	CASSRAPRPSDNSPLHF
TRBV7-9	TRBJ2-7	-	-	TGTGCCAGCAGTTCGATAGACTACGAGCAGTACTTC	CASSSIDYEQYF
TRBV30	TRBJ1-1	-	many	TGTGCCTGGAGTGTACCTGAGGGAGTCGAAACTGAAGCTTTCTTT	CAWSVPEGVETEAFF
TRBV11-1	TRBJ2-7	-	many	TGTGCCAGCAGCTTATCGGCTGTTAGCTCCTACGAGCAGTACTTC	CASSLSAVSSYEQYF
TRBV7-9	TRBJ2-7	-	many	TGTGCCAGCAGCACGGTAGGCTGGCGGTCCTACGAGCAGTACTTC	CASSTVGWRSYEQYF
TRBV6-2/TRBV6-3	TRBJ2-2	-	-	TGTGCCAGCTCCCCACGGGGGCAGCGGGTAAACACCGGGGAGCTGTTTTTT	CASSPRGQRVNTGELFF
TRBV15	TRBJ2-7	-	few	TGTGCCACCAGCAGTCGTTTGGAGCAGTACTTC	CATSSRLEQYF
TRBV4-2	TRBJ2-7	TRBD1	many	TGTGCCAGCAGCGTTACACCCGGGACAGGCTACGAGCAGTACTTC	CASSVTPGTGYEQYF
TRBV10-3	TRBJ1-1	-	many	TGTGCCATCAGTGCCTCCCTGGAGGGGGGGGACACTGAAGCTTTCTTT	CAISASLEGGDTEAFF
TRBV5-1	TRBJ1-1	TRBD1	many	TGCGCCAGCATCGGACAGGGTGGCACTGAAGCTTTCTTT	CASIGQGGTEAFF
TRBV2	TRBJ2-7	-	-	TGTGCCAGCTCAGAAGTGGGTTCGGGCGAGCAGTACTTC	CASSEVGSGEQYF
TRBV2	TRBJ2-1	-	-	TGTGCAAGCCCGGGACGGGGCCAGTACAATGAGCAGTTCTTC	CASPGRGQYNEQFF
TRBV28	TRBJ2-1	TRBD1	-	TGTGCCAGCAGCTCCGGGGACAGCTCCTACAATGAGCAGTTCTTC	CASSSGDSSYNEQFF
TRBV27	TRBJ1-5	-	-	TGTGCCAGCAGCGCCCGGGGAAGCAATCAGCCCCAGCATTTT	CASSARGSNQPQHF
TRBV6-1	TRBJ2-6	-	few	TGTGCCAGCAGTGCAATAATAGGGGGGGGAGGCCGTGGCGTCCTGACTTTC	CASSAIIGGGGRGVLTF
TRBV5-1	TRBJ2-1	TRBD2	few	TGCGCCAGCAGCCCGACTAGCGGGCTTTACAATGAGCAGTTCTTC	CASSPTSGLYNEQFF
TRBV4-1	TRBJ1-1	-	few	TGCGCCAGCAGCCAAGAGCGGGTGGGCACTGAAGCTTTCTTT	CASSQERVGTEAFF
TRBV5-1	TRBJ2-2	-	few	TGCGCCAGCACCCCCCGGCGGGGAGGGAACACCGGGGAGCTGTTTTTT	CASTPRRGGNTGELFF
TRBV4-1	TRBJ1-2	-	-	TGCGCCAGCAGCCCCCGGGTGGGTTTCAACTATGGCTACACCTTC	CASSPRVGFNYGYTF
TRBV7-8	TRBJ1-4	TRBD1	many	TGTGCCAGCAGCTTAGTGACCCACGGGACAGGGAATGAAAAACTGTTTTTT	CASSLVTHGTGNEKLFF
TRBV9	TRBJ2-1	TRBD1	once	TGTGCCAGCAGCCCAAGAGGGGGCAGAAGGGACAATGAGCAGTTCTTC	CASSPRGGRRDNEQFF
TRBV11-2	TRBJ1-1	TRBD1	many	TGTGCCAGCAGCGAACAGGGGGCTGAAGCTTTCTTT	CASSEQGAEAFF
TRBV7-6	TRBJ2-1	-	many	TGTGCCAGCAGCTTAGGGAAGGGGGGTGAGGGCAATGAGCAGTTCTTC	CASSLGKGGEGNEQFF
TRBV20-1	TRBJ2-5	TRBD1	-	TGCAGTGCTAGGTCAGGACAGGGTGAGACCCAGTACTTC	CSARSGQGETQYF
TRBV12-3/TRBV12-4	TRBJ1-1	-	once	TGTGCCAGCCTTAGACAGAGCCCTGAAGCTTTCTTT	CASLRQSPEAFF
TRBV7-9	TRBJ2-7	TRBD1	many	TGTGCCAGCAGCTCAGGGGACAGGGAGTTCTACGAGCAGTACTTC	CASSSGDREFYEQYF
TRBV12-3/TRBV12-4	TRBJ2-2	TRBD2	many	TGTGCCAGCAGTGCCTACGGGGGGGGGGGCACCGGGGAGCTGTTTTTT	CASSAYGGGGTGELFF
TRBV18	TRBJ1-2	-	-	TGTGCCAGCTCCCCTCTCGGGATTCAGTGGGACTATGGCTACACCTTC	CASSPLGIQWDYGYTF
TRBV7-3	TRBJ2-2	-	many	TGTGCCAGCAGCTTAACGGCGGGTACGGGGGAGCTGTTTTTT	CASSLTAGTGELFF
TRBV7-7	TRBJ2-7	-	many	TGTGCTAGCAGCTCTGACTCCTCTCGGGAGCAGTACTTC	CASSSDSSREQYF
TRBV6-5	TRBJ1-1	TRBD1	few	TGTGCCAGCAGCCACCTGACAGGGGAAGCTGAAGCTTTCTTT	CASSHLTGEAEAFF
TRBV9	TRBJ1-1	-	few	TGTGCCAGCAGCGGGACAGCCCTTGGAGCTTTCTTT	CASSGTALGAFF
TRBV7-3	TRBJ2-1	-	few	TGTGCCAGCAGCGCGACACTGGGGAATGAGCAGTTCTTC	CASSATLGNEQFF
TRBV11-2	TRBJ2-3	TRBD1	many	TGTGCCAGCAGCTCTCGAACAGGGGAGCCAGATACGCAGTATTTT	CASSSRTGEPDTQYF
TRBV4-2	TRBJ2-1	-	-	TGTGCCAGCAGCCAAGATTACCCGGGACTTGGATACAATGAGCAGTTCTTC	CASSQDYPGLGYNEQFF
TRBV27	TRBJ1-1	TRBD1	-	TGTGCCAGCAGTTCAATACAGGGGGCTGACACTGAAGCTTTCTTT	CASSSIQGADTEAFF
TRBV5-5	TRBJ2-1	-	few	TGTGCCAGCAGCGCCCGGGACCAATATTCCTACAATGAGCAGTTCTTC	CASSARDQYSYNEQFF
TRBV4-1	TRBJ1-5	-	-	TGCGCCAGCAGCCAAGGAGGAGGATATCAGCCCCAGCATTTT	CASSQGGGYQPQHF
TRBV7-8	TRBJ2-5	-	many	TGTGCCAGCAGCTTAGAAACCGGGTGGGAGACCCAGTACTTC	CASSLETGWETQYF